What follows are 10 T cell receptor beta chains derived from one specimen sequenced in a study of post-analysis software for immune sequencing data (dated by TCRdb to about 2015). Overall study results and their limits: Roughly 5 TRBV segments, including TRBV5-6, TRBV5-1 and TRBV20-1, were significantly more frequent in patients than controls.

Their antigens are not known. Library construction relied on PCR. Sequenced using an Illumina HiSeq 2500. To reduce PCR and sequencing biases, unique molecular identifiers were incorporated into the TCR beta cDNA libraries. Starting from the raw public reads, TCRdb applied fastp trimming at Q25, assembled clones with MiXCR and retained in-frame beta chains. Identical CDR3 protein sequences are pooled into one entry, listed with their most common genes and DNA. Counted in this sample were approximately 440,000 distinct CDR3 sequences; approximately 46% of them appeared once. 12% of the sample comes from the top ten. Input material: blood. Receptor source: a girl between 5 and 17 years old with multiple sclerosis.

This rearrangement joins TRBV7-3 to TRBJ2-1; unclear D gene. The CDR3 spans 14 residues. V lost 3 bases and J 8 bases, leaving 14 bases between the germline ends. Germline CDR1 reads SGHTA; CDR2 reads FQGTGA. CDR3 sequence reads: CASSFKGTGYEQFF. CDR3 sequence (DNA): TGTGCCAGCAGCTTTAAAGGCACTGGGTATGAGCAGTTCTTC.

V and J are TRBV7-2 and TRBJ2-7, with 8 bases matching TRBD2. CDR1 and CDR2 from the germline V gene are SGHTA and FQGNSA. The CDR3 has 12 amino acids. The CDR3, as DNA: TGTACTAGCGGGATCGGCCGCGGAGAGCAGTACTTC. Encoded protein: CTSGIGRGEQYF.

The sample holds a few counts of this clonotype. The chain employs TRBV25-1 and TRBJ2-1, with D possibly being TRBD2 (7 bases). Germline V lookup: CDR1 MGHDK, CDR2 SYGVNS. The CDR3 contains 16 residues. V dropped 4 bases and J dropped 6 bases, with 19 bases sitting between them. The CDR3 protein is CASSAEGKGGTNEQFF. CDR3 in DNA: TGTGCCAGCAGTGCCGAAGGAAAGGGGGGGACCAATGAGCAGTTCTTC.

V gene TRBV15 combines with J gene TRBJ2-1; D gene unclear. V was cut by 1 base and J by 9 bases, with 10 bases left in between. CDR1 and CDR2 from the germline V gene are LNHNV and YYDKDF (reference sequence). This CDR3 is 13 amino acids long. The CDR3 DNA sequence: TGTGCCACCAGCAGAGGTTCGTTTGGTGAGCAGTTCTTC. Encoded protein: CATSRGSFGEQFF.

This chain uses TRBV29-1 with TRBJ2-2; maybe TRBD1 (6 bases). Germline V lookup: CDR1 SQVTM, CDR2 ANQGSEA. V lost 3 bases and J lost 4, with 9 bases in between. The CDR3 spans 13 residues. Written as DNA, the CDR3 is TGCAGCGTTGATCAGGGGATCACCGGGGAGCTGTTTTTT. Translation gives CSVDQGITGELFF.

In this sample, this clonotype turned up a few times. The CDR3 loop is CSASAGGAYEQYF. The CDR3 coding sequence is TGCAGTGCTAGCGCGGGAGGTGCCTACGAGCAGTACTTC. The chain combines TRBV20-1 with TRBJ2-7, with 8 bases fitting TRBD2. J gave up 2 bases and V 3 bases, and 3 bases lay outside the gene matches. The CDR3 totals 13 residues. Germline V gene data show CDR1 as DFQATT and CDR2 as SNEGSKA (reference sequence).

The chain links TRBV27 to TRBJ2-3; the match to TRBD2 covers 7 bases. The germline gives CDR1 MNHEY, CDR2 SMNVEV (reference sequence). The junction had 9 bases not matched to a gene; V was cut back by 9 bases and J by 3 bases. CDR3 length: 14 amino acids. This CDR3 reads CARGWAGETDTQYF. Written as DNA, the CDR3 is TGTGCCAGGGGTTGGGCGGGAGAAACAGATACGCAGTATTTT.

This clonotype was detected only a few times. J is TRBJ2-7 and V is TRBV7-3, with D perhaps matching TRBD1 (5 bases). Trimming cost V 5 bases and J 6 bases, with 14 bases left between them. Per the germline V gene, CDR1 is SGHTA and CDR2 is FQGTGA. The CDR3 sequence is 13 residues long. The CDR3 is CASSQVVGREQYF. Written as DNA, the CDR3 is TGTGCCAGCAGCCAAGTCGTGGGGCGCGAGCAGTACTTC.

CDR3: CASSLSWGNQETQYF. The CDR3 DNA reads as TGTGCCAGCAGCTTGTCGTGGGGAAACCAAGAGACCCAGTACTTC. The chain carries TRBV5-5 and TRBJ2-5, with D unclear. Deletions cut 1 base from V and 0 bases from J, with 10 bases between. The germline gives CDR1 SGHKS, CDR2 YYEKEE (reference sequence). The CDR3 has 15 residues.

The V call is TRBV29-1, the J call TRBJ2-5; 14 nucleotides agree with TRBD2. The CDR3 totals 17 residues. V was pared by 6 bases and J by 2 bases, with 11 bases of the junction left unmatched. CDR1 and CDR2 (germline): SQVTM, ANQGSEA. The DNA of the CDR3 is TGCAGCGTCCCCGGGACTAGCGGGAGAGGAGGGCAAGAGACCCAGTACTTC. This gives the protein CSVPGTSGRGGQETQYF.